Below are 25 T cell receptor beta chains sequenced from a single sample in a study of OX40 agonist ivuxolimab in advanced cancers. Sequencing used immunoSEQ multiplex PCR; TCRdb keeps in-frame clones, though not all of them. The table lists 20,000 or so clones, about 70% of them singletons. The sequenced sample was CD4+ or CD8+ T cells sorted from blood, obtained in a trial of the OX40 agonist ivuxolimab. The origin of the receptors is an adult with an advanced solid tumor such as melanoma, head and neck, liver or kidney cancer.

The J gene is TRBJ2-7, the V gene TRBV27, with 9 bases identical to TRBD2. V gave up 0 bases and J gave up 1 base; unmatched junction bases: 4. The CDR3 sequence is 16 residues long. The germline V gene encodes CDR1 MNHEY and CDR2 SMNVEV (reference sequence). DNA for the CDR3: TGTGCCAGCAGTTTATCGATCGGACTAGCGTCCTACGAGCAGTACTTC. Protein product: CASSLSIGLASYEQYF.

In this sample, this clone turned up once. The chain combines TRBV7-8 with TRBJ2-2; 8 bases fit TRBD1. The CDR3 is 15 residues long. Germline trimming cut 4 bases from V and 3 bases from J; bases unmatched to any gene: 4. CDR1 is SGHVS, CDR2 FQNEAQ, per germline. CDR3 loop: CASSSETGDTGELFF. CDR3 sequence (DNA): TGTGCCAGCAGCTCAGAGACAGGGGACACCGGGGAGCTGTTTTTT. Drawing the rest from reference TRBV7-8 and TRBJ2-2, the complete variable domain is GAGVSQSPRYKVAKRGQDVALRCDPISGHVSLFWYQQALGQGPEFLTYFQNEAQLDKSGLPSDRFFAERPEGSVSTLKIQRTQQEDSAVYLCASSSETGDTGELFFGEGSRLTVL.

The chain employs TRBV7-1 and TRBJ1-1; 7 positions agree with TRBD1. TRBV7-1 is an ORF, with its function uncertain. This CDR3 comprises 14 residues. V trimming: 2 bases; J trimming: 6 bases; junction bases outside the gene matches: 6. The CDR3 nucleotides are TGTGCCAGCAGCTCATACAGGGGAGGTGCTGAAGCTTTCTTT. Translation: CASSSYRGGAEAFF.

In the case of this clone: At one of its ends the junction is not consistent with the germline gene, which may arise from a read error. The chain is built from TRBV7-9 and TRBJ1-1; D ambiguous. The CDR3 runs to 14 residues. CDR1 and CDR2 (germline): SEHNR, FQNEAQ (reference sequence). The CDR3 loop is CATSSLPGNTEAFF. CDR3 DNA sequence: TGTGCCACCAGCAGCTTGCCAGGGAACACTGAAGCTTTCTTT.

The gene calls are TRBV4-3 and TRBJ2-7; D not resolved. Germline loops: CDR1 LGHNA, CDR2 YSLEER. The CDR3 consists of 18 residues. Trimming stripped 1 base from V and 0 bases from J, with 19 bases between. Written as DNA, the CDR3 is TGCGCCAGCAGCCAAGGGGCCGGCATCCCAGCCTCCTCCTACGAGCAGTACTTC. It encodes CASSQGAGIPASSYEQYF.

V is TRBV27 and J is TRBJ2-2; 8 nucleotides agree with TRBD1. CDR1 is MNHEY, CDR2 SMNVEV, per germline (reference sequence). The CDR3 runs to 14 residues. The trim removed 5 bases at V and 7 bases at J, leaving 6 bases unmatched. The CDR3, as DNA: TGTGCCAGCAGTCAGACAGGGGAGGTCGGGGAGCTGTTTTTT. Encoded protein: CASSQTGEVGELFF.

The rearrangement joins TRBV27 to TRBJ2-7; D gene uncertain. CDR1 and CDR2 (germline): MNHEY, SMNVEV (reference sequence). V was clipped by 0 bases and J by 0 bases, with 12 bases between them. The CDR3 is made up of 16 amino acids. The CDR3 nucleotides read TGTGCCAGCAGTTTATCGGCGGACGGTAGCTCCTACGAGCAGTACTTC. This translates into CASSLSADGSSYEQYF.

This chain uses TRBV6-1 with TRBJ1-5; D unclear. With 3 bases removed from V and 1 base from J, the gap between germline ends came to 4 bases. Looked up from germline, CDR1 is MNHNS and CDR2 is SASEGT. The CDR3 extends over 13 amino acids. The CDR3 loop reads CASSDWSNQPQHF. The CDR3 region has the DNA TGTGCCAGCAGTGATTGGAGCAATCAGCCCCAGCATTTT.

J is TRBJ1-5 and V is TRBV11-2, with no clear D. Between the trimmed V and J ends, which lost 1 base and 2 bases, there was a span of 9 bases. Germline CDR1 reads SGHAT; CDR2 reads FQNNGV. The CDR3 runs 15 residues. The CDR3 loop reads CASSLGPEGNQPQHF. The DNA for the CDR3 is TGTGCCAGCAGCTTAGGACCTGAGGGCAATCAGCCCCAGCATTTT.

The CDR3 bases are TGCGCCAGCAGCCAAGATAGGATCCCGAGCAGCACAGATACGCAGTATTTT. Its translation: CASSQDRIPSSTDTQYF. This sequence joins TRBV4-3 and TRBJ2-3; no clear D gene. Trimming pared 0 bases from V and 0 bases from J, leaving 13 bases between. Germline assignment: CDR1 LGHNA and CDR2 YSLEER. CDR3 size: 17 residues.

This clone was seen just once. The chain uses TRBV2 and TRBJ2-7; D gene uncertain. Trimming cost V 4 bases and J 1 base, with 8 bases left between them. From germline, CDR1 is SNHLY and CDR2 FYNNEI. This CDR3 is built from 13 residues. The DNA of the CDR3 is TGTGCCAGCAGTGGGCCGAAATCCTACGAGCAGTACTTC. Protein sequence: CASSGPKSYEQYF.

This chain links TRBV7-9 with TRBJ2-7, with D unclear. CDR1 is SEHNR and CDR2 is FQNEAQ in the germline V gene (reference sequence). The CDR3 is 14 amino acids. Deletions cut 2 bases from V and 1 base from J, with 9 bases between. The CDR3 protein is CASSLMAGSYEQYF. CDR3 nucleotides: TGTGCCAGCAGCTTAATGGCCGGGTCCTACGAGCAGTACTTC.

The rearrangement uses TRBV6-5 and TRBJ2-1, with D uncertain. The V gene lost 0 bases and the J gene lost 5 bases, with 5 bases spanning the gap. This CDR3 spans 13 amino acids. CDR1 MNHEY and CDR2 SVGAGI come from the germline V gene. The CDR3 DNA is TGTGCCAGCAGTTACTCGGACGACAATGAGCAGTTCTTC. Amino acids: CASSYSDDNEQFF.

This clone is medium-sized within its sample. The chain recombines TRBV6-1 with TRBJ2-7; D gene ambiguous. CDR1 is MNHNS and CDR2 is SASEGT in the germline V gene. CDR3 length: 10 amino acids. Deletions cut 6 bases from V and 5 bases from J, with 5 bases between. CDR3 DNA sequence: TGTGCCAGCAGGGGTGACGAGCAGTACTTC. It yields the protein CASRGDEQYF.

This chain uses TRBV28 with TRBJ2-7, with 9 bases fitting TRBD2. Unmatched junction bases numbered 8, after V lost 6 bases and J lost 2 bases. The germline gives CDR1 MDHEN, CDR2 SYDVKM. The CDR3 consists of 15 residues. DNA for the CDR3: TGTGCCAGCAGCCAAGAAGTAGCGGGGGCCTACGAGCAGTACTTC. Translated: CASSQEVAGAYEQYF.

This clone appeared a single time. This chain uses TRBV7-3 with TRBJ1-5; no definite D call. This CDR3 contains 13 residues. Germline CDR1 and CDR2: SGHTA and FQGTGA. V was cut by 5 bases and J by 13 bases, with 18 bases left in between. CDR3: CASSPSLHRLQHF. The CDR3 DNA sequence: TGTGCCAGCAGCCCTTCACTCCATAGGTTGCAGCATTTT.

The V call is TRBV6-5, the J call TRBJ1-1; D unresolved. V was pared by 2 bases and J by 0 bases, with 10 bases between. The CDR3 is 15 residues long. Per the germline V gene, CDR1 is MNHEY and CDR2 is SVGAGI. The CDR3 region is CASSYAARVNTEAFF. In nucleotides, the CDR3 is TGTGCCAGCAGTTACGCGGCCAGAGTGAACACTGAAGCTTTCTTT.

This clone was detected only a few times. The V and J genes are TRBV6-5 and TRBJ2-7; D gene uncertain. Looked up from germline, CDR1 is MNHEY and CDR2 is SVGAGI. The CDR3 consists of 14 residues. Trimming removed 5 bases at V and 0 bases at J, with 11 bases between. CDR3 sequence (DNA): TGTGCCAGCAGTGAACATGGCAGCTCCTACGAGCAGTACTTC. Translation: CASSEHGSSYEQYF.

The V and J genes are TRBV5-1 and TRBJ1-1; 7 bases line up with TRBD1. CDR1 is SGHRS and CDR2 is YFSETQ in the germline V gene. The V gene end was trimmed by 0 bases and the J gene end by 10 bases; junction bases not matched to a gene: 9. This CDR3 is 14 amino acids long. The DNA of the CDR3 is TGCGCCAGCAGCTTGGCGAGTACATCAGGGGGAGCTTTCTTT. As protein: CASSLASTSGGAFF. The full variable domain, its missing parts supplied by reference TRBV5-1 and TRBJ1-1, is KAGVTQTPRYLIKTRGQQVTLSCSPISGHRSVSWYQQTPGQGLQFLFEYFSETQRNKGNFPGRFSGRQFSNSRSEMNVSTLELGDSALYLCASSLASTSGGAFFGQGTRLTVV.

The chain is built from TRBV6-5 and TRBJ2-7; 7 positions match TRBD1. The CDR3 length is 11 residues. The germline V gene has CDR1 MNHEY and CDR2 SVGAGI. V dropped 11 bases and J dropped 7; count of bases not matched to a gene: 8. CDR3 residues: CAVQGVGEQYF. In DNA form, the CDR3 reads TGTGCCGTTCAGGGGGTGGGTGAGCAGTACTTC.

The rearrangement uses TRBV7-9 and TRBJ1-1; D not resolved. Per the germline V gene, CDR1 is SEHNR and CDR2 is FQNEAQ (reference sequence). The V end was cut by 5 bases, the J end by 2 bases, with 9 bases between. This CDR3 region has 13 residues. Here the CDR3 reads CASSPERNTEAFF. The CDR3 DNA sequence: TGTGCCAGCAGCCCGGAACGTAACACTGAAGCTTTCTTT. The entire variable domain, with the rest obtained from reference TRBV7-9 and TRBJ1-1, is as follows: DTGVSQNPRHKITKRGQNVTFRCDPISEHNRLYWYRQTLGQGPEFLTYFQNEAQLEKSRLLSDRFSAERPKGSFSTLEIQRTEQGDSAMYLCASSPERNTEAFFGQGTRLTVV.

The V call is TRBV4-3, the J call TRBJ2-1; 7 bases are a match to TRBD2. The V and J ends lost 3 bases and 9 bases, in that order; junction bases with no gene match: 8. Germline values: CDR1 LGHNA, CDR2 YSLEER. This CDR3 comprises 14 residues. In nucleotides, the CDR3 is TGCGCCAGCAGCCAGGGTTCGACTAGCAGTGAGCAGTTCTTC. Its translation: CASSQGSTSSEQFF.

The chain combines TRBV6-1 with TRBJ2-1; the match to TRBD2 covers 12 bases. Germline-derived CDR1 and CDR2 are MNHNS and SASEGT. This CDR3 is built from 14 residues. Unmatched junction bases numbered 2, after V lost 3 bases and J lost 8 bases. CDR3 nucleotide sequence: TGTGCCAGCAGTGACAGACTAGCGGGAGATGAGCAGTTCTTC. Translated: CASSDRLAGDEQFF.

The chain combines TRBV19 with TRBJ2-1, with a weak D call TRBD2 (5 bases). Germline lookup yields CDR1 LNHDA and CDR2 SQIVND (reference sequence). V was shortened by 3 bases and J by 6 bases, with 18 bases between the two germline ends. The CDR3 totals 16 residues. The CDR3 DNA reads as TGTGCCAGTAGTATTTCCAGCACCGGGGTCTCCAATGAGCAGTTCTTC. This translates into CASSISSTGVSNEQFF. The whole variable domain, remainder taken from reference TRBV19 and TRBJ2-1, is DGGITQSPKYLFRKEGQNVTLSCEQNLNHDAMYWYRQDPGQGLRLIYYSQIVNDFQKGDIAEGYSVSREKKESFPLTVTSAQKNPTAFYLCASSISSTGVSNEQFFGPGTRLTVL.

This chain joins TRBV2 and TRBJ1-4, with a tentative D call TRBD1 (6 bases). Trimming cost V 1 base and J 7 bases, with 13 bases left between them. CDR3 length equals 15 residues. The germline V gene has CDR1 SNHLY and CDR2 FYNNEI. In DNA, the CDR3 is TGTGCCAGCAGTGAAGTTACGGGGGCGCTTGAAAAACTGTTTTTT. Amino acids: CASSEVTGALEKLFF.